This T cell receptor beta chain was recovered during a study of T cells in Graves' hyperthyroidism and ophthalmopathy. Study overall: Before treatment of any kind, peripheral blood was taken at initial diagnosis.

Amplified regions were TCR beta CDR3 sequences from RNA transcripts. HTBI primers were employed in a first-round RT-PCR of the TCR CDR3. MiXCR was run by TCRdb on the multiplex PCR reads, yielding one entry per CDR3 protein. This sample yields around 600,000 distinct CDR3 sequences, of which roughly 14% are seen a single time; around 7.8% belongs to the top ten. This clonotype was seen repeatedly, ten times or more. V was clipped by 5 bases and J by 0 bases; unmatched bases: 7. Germline V lookup: CDR1 SGHTA, CDR2 FQGNSA. This CDR3 has 16 amino acids. No ophthalmopathy progression within 18 months constituted stable Graves' hyperthyroidism.

Sequencing input: blood. This clonotype was obtained from a woman in her thirties with Graves' hyperthyroidism. The genes are TRBV7-2 and TRBJ1-1; TRBD1 agrees at 9 bases. In DNA form, the CDR3 reads TGTGCCAGCAGCCCCGGGACAGGGCTTATGAACACTGAAGCTTTCTTT. It yields the protein CASSPGTGLMNTEAFF.